Following are 27 T cell receptor beta chains from one sample sequenced in a study of T cell repertoires in ileal Crohn's disease. Generated by immunoSEQ multiplex PCR, the TCRdb table keeps only in-frame clones and is missing some. Among about 14,000 clones listed, over 80% were seen once. The sample comprised ileal tissue. The source of these receptors is an adult with Crohn's disease.

The chain is built from TRBV6-1 and TRBJ1-5; D unclear. There are 15 residues in the CDR3. CDR1 and CDR2 (germline): MNHNS, SASEGT. The V end was cut by 10 bases, the J end by 0 bases, with 16 bases between. CDR3 coding DNA: TGTGCCACCATAATTACTAGTTTTAGCAATCAGCCCCAGCATTTT. Translating gives CATIITSFSNQPQHF.

The chain uses TRBV19 and TRBJ1-6; tentative D call: TRBD1 (6 bases). Germline V gene lookup returns CDR1 LNHDA and CDR2 SQIVND (reference sequence). CDR3 length: 16 residues. Deletions cut 6 bases from V and 0 bases from J, with 12 bases between. The CDR3 loop is CASRPGQSSYNSPLHF. The CDR3 DNA sequence: TGTGCCAGTAGGCCAGGACAGAGCTCCTATAATTCACCCCTCCACTTT.

This chain joins TRBV6-1 and TRBJ2-1; TRBD2 matches at 10 bases. The germline V gene encodes CDR1 MNHNS and CDR2 SASEGT. The CDR3 is 13 residues long. Trimming took 8 bases from V and 8 from J; bases not matched to a gene: 6. DNA for the CDR3: TGTGCCAGCGGAAGCGGGGGGGGGTATGAGCAGTTCTTC. This encodes CASGSGGGYEQFF.

In its sample, this clone was seen once. The genes are TRBV7-8 and TRBJ2-7; 7 bases are shared with TRBD1. With V trimmed by 1 base and J by 2 bases, 8 bases remained unmatched. The CDR3 runs to 16 residues. The germline V gene encodes CDR1 SGHVS and CDR2 FQNEAQ. CDR3 protein: CASSLGGNQGAYEQYF. CDR3 DNA sequence: TGTGCCAGCAGCTTAGGTGGTAATCAGGGGGCCTACGAGCAGTACTTC.

This clone was seen a single time. The chain links TRBV7-9 to TRBJ2-7, with 10 bases matching TRBD1. Per the germline V gene, CDR1 is SEHNR and CDR2 is FQNEAQ (reference sequence). This CDR3 region has 16 residues. V shed 5 bases and J 3 bases; nucleotides not matched to a gene: 10. CDR3 amino acids: CASSQDGTGEDYEQYF. The CDR3 DNA is TGTGCCAGCAGCCAGGACGGGACAGGGGAGGACTACGAGCAGTACTTC.

The V gene is TRBV9, the J gene TRBJ2-2, with D possibly TRBD2 on 5 matching bases. V was shortened by 5 bases and J by 6 bases, with 14 bases between the two germline ends. The CDR3 runs to 14 residues. CDR1 and CDR2 (germline): SGDLS, YYNGEE. The CDR3 DNA reads TGTGCCAGCAGTGCTGCGACCGGGGCCGGGGAGCTGTTTTTT. This translates into CASSAATGAGELFF. Together with reference TRBV9 and TRBJ2-2, the CDR3 gives the full variable domain: DSGVTQTPKHLITATGQRVTLRCSPRSGDLSVYWYQQSLDQGLQFLIQYYNGEERAKGNILERFSAQQFPDLHSELNLSSLELGDSALYFCASSAATGAGELFFGEGSRLTVL.

The chain couples TRBV6-1 to TRBJ2-7; 10 nucleotides match TRBD2. J gave up 3 bases and V 3 bases, and 11 bases lay outside the gene matches. Germline V gives CDR1 MNHNS, CDR2 SASEGT. The CDR3 length is 17 residues. The CDR3 loop is CASSDLIAGGSDYEQYF. The CDR3 nucleotides read TGTGCCAGCAGTGACTTAATAGCGGGGGGTTCCGACTACGAGCAGTACTTC.

This chain connects TRBV5-6 to TRBJ1-6; D perhaps matches TRBD1 (6 bases). Trimming removed 1 base at V and 9 bases at J, with 14 bases between. The CDR3 runs 15 residues. Germline V CDR1 and CDR2: SGHDT, YYEEEE. This chain's CDR3 is CASSLIWDKASPLHF. The CDR3 DNA sequence: TGTGCCAGCAGCTTGATCTGGGACAAGGCTTCACCCCTCCACTTT.

The chain uses TRBV4-1 and TRBJ1-4, with no clear D. The CDR3 runs 20 residues. The germline V gene has CDR1 MGHRA and CDR2 YSYEKL. The V end was cut by 0 bases, the J end by 8 bases, with 28 bases between. The CDR3 sequence is CASSQDLGADRASKREKLFF. CDR3 nucleotides: TGCGCCAGCAGCCAAGATCTCGGAGCCGACCGGGCGTCCAAGCGGGAAAAACTGTTTTTT.

The chain combines TRBV6-4 with TRBJ2-2; D might be TRBD2 (5 bases). The germline V and J ends were trimmed by 0 bases and 4 bases, with 6 bases remaining between them. Germline V lookup: CDR1 MRHNA, CDR2 SNTAGT. The CDR3 length is 14 residues. The DNA of the CDR3 is TGTGCCAGCAGTGACTCGGCGGGCACCGGGGAGCTGTTTTTT. Translating it yields CASSDSAGTGELFF.

This clone was counted a single time. This chain joins TRBV7-3 and TRBJ1-3; D not resolved. From germline, CDR1 is SGHTA and CDR2 FQGTGA. The CDR3 loop spans 15 amino acids. V was pared by 1 base and J by 4 bases, with 11 bases between. The CDR3 DNA reads as TGTGCCAGCAGCTTAAAACGGGTCCGCGGAAACACCATATATTTT. It is translated as CASSLKRVRGNTIYF.

This clone was seen a single time. The chain uses TRBV14 and TRBJ1-1, with 8 bases fitting TRBD1. Germline-derived CDR1 and CDR2 are SGHDN and FVKESK. This CDR3 is 16 amino acids long. V lost 4 bases to trimming and J lost 4 bases; unmatched junction nucleotides: 11. CDR3 coding DNA: TGTGCCAGCAGCCCTTGGCAGACAGGGGCCGGCACTGAAGCTTTCTTT. Translated: CASSPWQTGAGTEAFF.

This clone was observed a few times. CDR3 coding DNA: TGTGCCAGTAGCCTTCTAGCGGGAGGCACCGGGGAGCTGTTTTTT. Translation: CASSLLAGGTGELFF. The V call is TRBV19, the J call TRBJ2-2; 11 bases agree with TRBD2. Unmatched junction bases numbered 4, after V lost 6 bases and J lost 4 bases. Germline V gene lookup returns CDR1 LNHDA and CDR2 SQIVND (reference sequence). The CDR3 totals 15 residues.

The chain uses TRBV20-1 and TRBJ1-1; D not certain. Looked up from germline, CDR1 is DFQATT and CDR2 is SNEGSKA (reference sequence). Trimming removed 5 bases at V and 8 bases at J, with 9 bases between. The CDR3 spans 10 residues. In DNA form, the CDR3 reads TGCAGTGCTTGGGAGTACGAAGCTTTCTTT. This sequence encodes CSAWEYEAFF.

The rearrangement links TRBV7-3 to TRBJ1-1; the match to TRBD1 covers 7 bases. V shed 4 bases and J 4 bases; nucleotides not matched to a gene: 6. Germline V lookup: CDR1 SGHTA, CDR2 FQGTGA. The CDR3 runs to 14 residues. The CDR3 loop is CASSSSGTATEAFF. As DNA, the CDR3 is TGTGCCAGCAGCTCCTCTGGGACAGCCACTGAAGCTTTCTTT.

V is TRBV29-1 and J is TRBJ1-1; possible D gene TRBD1, 6 bases. With 4 bases removed from V and 5 bases from J, the gap between germline ends came to 14 bases. In germline, CDR1 is SQVTM, CDR2 ANQGSEA. CDR3 size: 13 residues. CDR3 region: CSVVGALGTEAFF. The CDR3 region has the DNA TGCAGCGTTGTGGGGGCTTTGGGGACTGAAGCTTTCTTT.

The J gene is TRBJ2-5, the V gene TRBV7-2; 10 nucleotides agree with TRBD2. Germline V gives CDR1 SGHTA, CDR2 FQGNSA. The CDR3 runs to 15 residues. The V and J ends lost 2 bases and 5 bases, in that order; junction bases with no gene match: 5. The CDR3: CASSLSSGGAETQYF. The DNA for the CDR3 is TGTGCCAGCAGCTTAAGCAGCGGGGGGGCGGAGACCCAGTACTTC.

The chain links TRBV30 to TRBJ2-2; weak D call: TRBD1 (6 bases). Between the trimmed V and J ends, which lost 3 bases and 4 bases, there was a span of 9 bases. CDR3 length equals 13 residues. The germline gives CDR1 GTSNPN, CDR2 SVGIG (reference sequence). Written as DNA, the CDR3 is TGTGCCTGGAGACAAGGGGGCACCGGGGAGCTGTTTTTT. Amino acid sequence: CAWRQGGTGELFF.

With respect to this clone: An end of the junction differs from the germline gene, which may be a read error. V gene TRBV19 combines with J gene TRBJ2-1; 10 bases match TRBD2. Looked up from germline, CDR1 is LNHDA and CDR2 is SQIVND (reference sequence). The CDR3 covers 13 residues. The CDR3 reads CAAASGRRSELFF. The CDR3 DNA sequence: TGTGCCGCGGCTAGCGGGAGACGGAGTGAGCTGTTCTTC.

This clone was counted a single time. The J gene is TRBJ2-3, the V gene TRBV10-2; 11 bases fit TRBD2. The CDR3 runs to 15 residues. Per the germline V gene, CDR1 is WSHSY and CDR2 is SAAADI. V lost 4 bases, J lost 7 bases, and 7 bases stayed unmatched. CDR3 bases: TGCGCCAGCAGTGTAGGTACTAGCGGGAGATATACGCAGTATTTT. This translates into CASSVGTSGRYTQYF.

This chain joins TRBV6-5 and TRBJ2-1; a weak D match, TRBD2 (6 bases). This CDR3 has 14 amino acids. V lost 4 bases and J 6 bases, leaving 13 bases between the germline ends. CDR1 and CDR2 from the germline V gene are MNHEY and SVGAGI. The CDR3 DNA is TGTGCCAGCAGTTCAAGACTAGTTAGCAATGAGCAGTTCTTC. Translated, it gives CASSSRLVSNEQFF.

V gene TRBV6-1 combines with J gene TRBJ2-7; D uncertain. The germline CDR1 and CDR2 sequences are MNHNS and SASEGT. CDR3 size: 13 residues. Trimming shortened V by 2 bases and J by 1 base, and 6 bases separated the two germline ends. For the CDR3, the DNA is TGTGCCAGCAGTGAATCTAGTTCCTACGAGCAGTACTTC. Amino acids: CASSESSSYEQYF.

This rearrangement joins TRBV6-5 to TRBJ1-2; TRBD1 might be the D (6 bases). Germline V CDR1 and CDR2: MNHEY, SVGAGI. Trimming stripped 5 bases from V and 5 bases from J, with 6 bases between. CDR3 size: 11 residues. For the CDR3, the DNA is TGTGCCAGCAGTGACAGGTATGGCTACACCTTC. This gives the protein CASSDRYGYTF.

The chain employs TRBV5-4 and TRBJ2-7, with TRBD1 matching 7 bases. The ends lost 5 bases at V and 5 bases at J; junction bases unmatched: 13. The CDR3 runs to 15 residues. Per the germline V gene, CDR1 is SGHNT and CDR2 is YYREEE (reference sequence). The CDR3 coding sequence is TGTGCCAGCAGTCCCTTAACAGGGGTGACCCACGAGCAGTACTTC. Amino acids: CASSPLTGVTHEQYF.

This chain links TRBV19 with TRBJ1-2; TRBD1 matches at 8 bases. This CDR3 has 15 residues. Germline loops: CDR1 LNHDA, CDR2 SQIVND (reference sequence). The trim removed 0 bases at V and 2 bases at J, leaving 2 bases unmatched. This CDR3 is CASSIERTGNYGYTF. CDR3 sequence (DNA): TGTGCCAGTAGTATAGAAAGGACAGGGAACTATGGCTACACCTTC.

The chain combines TRBV7-6 with TRBJ2-1; 12 bases line up with TRBD2. CDR3 length: 15 amino acids. CDR1 and CDR2 (germline): SGHVS, FNYEAQ. V lost 4 bases and J lost 5; bases outside the gene matches: 3. The CDR3 here is CASSSLAGGDNEQFF. The CDR3, as DNA: TGTGCCAGCAGCTCCCTAGCGGGGGGGGACAATGAGCAGTTCTTC.

The genes are TRBV18 and TRBJ1-4, with a tentative D call TRBD1 (5 bases). From germline, CDR1 is KGHSH and CDR2 LQKENI. Between the trimmed V and J ends, which lost 4 bases and 4 bases, there was a span of 16 bases. The CDR3 spans 16 residues. The CDR3 is CASSLTDPTLNEKLFF. The CDR3 region has the DNA TGTGCCAGCTCACTGACAGACCCGACTCTTAATGAAAAACTGTTTTTT.